These 2 T cell receptor beta chains share one sample of origin, sequenced in a study of OX40 agonist ivuxolimab in advanced cancers. Produced via immunoSEQ multiplex PCR; TCRdb's table is partial and in-frame only. This repertoire shows about 60,000 clones, around 93% found once; its top ten account for roughly 19%. The sequencing here drew on CD4+ or CD8+ T cells sorted from blood, taken in a trial of the OX40 agonist ivuxolimab. These receptors originate from an adult with an advanced solid tumor such as melanoma, head and neck, liver or kidney cancer.

The V gene is TRBV7-9, the J gene TRBJ2-3; possibly TRBD2 for D (6 bases). CDR1 SEHNR and CDR2 FQNEAQ come from the germline V gene (reference sequence). With 4 bases removed from V and 6 bases from J, the gap between germline ends came to 11 bases. The CDR3 runs 13 residues. The chain's CDR3 is CASSSVAGDTQYF. CDR3 bases: TGTGCCAGCAGCTCGGTCGCGGGGGATACGCAGTATTTT. Together with reference TRBV7-9 and TRBJ2-3, the CDR3 gives the full variable domain: DTGVSQNPRHKITKRGQNVTFRCDPISEHNRLYWYRQTLGQGPEFLTYFQNEAQLEKSRLLSDRFSAERPKGSFSTLEIQRTEQGDSAMYLCASSSVAGDTQYFGPGTRLTVL.

The rearrangement joins TRBV28 to TRBJ2-7; 7 bases fit TRBD1. The V and J ends lost 3 bases and 3 bases, in that order; junction bases with no gene match: 14. This CDR3 comprises 17 residues. Germline loops: CDR1 MDHEN, CDR2 SYDVKM. CDR3: CASSFELGGAGGYEQYF. The CDR3 DNA is TGTGCCAGCAGTTTCGAACTCGGTGGTGCAGGGGGCTACGAGCAGTACTTC.